The 2 T cell receptor beta chains below were found in one sample sequenced in a study of blood T cell repertoires in COVID-19 (dated by TCRdb to 2018 to 2020). Library prep was done by the immunoSEQ multiplex PCR assay. Entries here come from immuneACCESS through TCRdb and include only in-frame sequences with V and J called. Some clones fail to appear in such tables; in the studies checked, an unresolved V gene covers under half of the shortfall, and the cause of the remainder is unknown. This sample is represented by roughly 340,000 clones; more than 70% of them were singletons. The ten most abundant clones make up roughly 2% of the sample. The material sequenced was PBMCs or T cells enriched from blood (not recorded which). The receptor source for this set is a man aged 35-49 years in a cohort exposed to, infected with or recovered from COVID-19 (not recorded which).

This chain uses TRBV20-1 with TRBJ1-4; D unresolved. CDR3 length: 11 amino acids. The germline V gene encodes CDR1 DFQATT and CDR2 SNEGSKA (reference sequence). With 6 bases removed from V and 4 bases from J, the gap between germline ends came to 6 bases. CDR3 DNA: TGCAGTGCCCGGGATAATGAAAAACTGTTTTTT. This sequence encodes CSARDNEKLFF.

The CDR3 is CASSKRVAAGSSYNEQFF. DNA of the CDR3: TGTGCCAGCAGCAAGCGTGTGGCGGCCGGAAGCTCCTACAATGAGCAGTTCTTC. V is TRBV7-8 and J is TRBJ2-1; D gene ambiguous. V was shortened by 5 bases and J by 0 bases, with 20 bases between the two germline ends. CDR3 length: 18 amino acids. Germline lookup yields CDR1 SGHVS and CDR2 FQNEAQ.